Listed below are T cell receptor beta chains from one sample, sequenced in a study of identical twins. MiXCR, run by TCRdb on the 5' RACE reads, gives a single entry per CDR3 protein. The profile shows hundreds of thousands of distinct CDR3 sequences, approximately 18% of them singletons. This same sample was also part of a study on T cells expressing NK-cell markers.

Material: PBMCs. All receptors derive from a woman between 18 and 29 years old in good health. CDR3s include the opening cysteine and the closing phenylalanine or tryptophan. D genes are given only for firm matches. Expanded clones get a size class; other rows say once, few or many, or leave the size out.

CDR3 length	V gene	D gene	J gene	clone size	CDR3 DNA	CDR3 protein
15	TRBV20-1	.	TRBJ1-1	.	TGCAGTGCCCACAACTATAAGATGGAGAACACTGAAGCTTTCTTT	CSAHNYKMENTEAFF
12	TRBV5-1	.	TRBJ1-1	few	TGCGCCAGCAGCTTGGGGGAGGGCGAAGCTTTCTTT	CASSLGEGEAFF
15	TRBV20-1	.	TRBJ2-7	few	TGCAGTGCCAAAGACCCGACAGACTATTCCTACGAGCAGTACTTC	CSAKDPTDYSYEQYF
14	TRBV9	TRBD1	TRBJ2-7	.	TGTGCCAGCAGCGTGGGGACAGCGCGCTACGAGCAGTACTTC	CASSVGTARYEQYF
12	TRBV5-1	.	TRBJ2-7	many	TGCGCCAGCAGCTTGTTCGGTTACGAGCAGTACTTC	CASSLFGYEQYF
16	TRBV10-3	TRBD2	TRBJ2-3	.	TGTGCCATCAGTGAATGGCGGGAGGTCGATACAGATACGCAGTATTTT	CAISEWREVDTDTQYF
11	TRBV7-9	.	TRBJ2-2	few	TGTGCCAGCACGGAGCCCGGGGAGCTGTTTTTT	CASTEPGELFF
16	TRBV20-1	TRBD2	TRBJ2-1	.	TGCTGTGCCCCCCTACCCGGGACTAGCGGGAGAAAGAGGCAGTTCTTC	CCAPLPGTSGRKRQFF
12	TRBV12-3/TRBV12-4	.	TRBJ2-2	.	TGTGCCAGCAGCCGAAGCGCACGGGAGCTGTTTTTT	CASSRSARELFF
17	TRBV6-5	.	TRBJ1-1	few	TGTGCCAGCAGTTACTCCCTGTATGTGACTGAGAACACTGAAGCTTTCTTT	CASSYSLYVTENTEAFF
10	TRBV7-2	.	TRBJ1-1	.	TGTGCCAGCAGAGGGGTTGAAGCTTTCTTT	CASRGVEAFF
14	TRBV25-1	.	TRBJ1-1	.	TGTGCCAGTGCAACAGGGAGATGGAACACTGAAGCTTTCTTT	CASATGRWNTEAFF
12	TRBV30	TRBD1	TRBJ1-2	few	TGTGCCTGGAGGAGACAGGGTTATGGCTACACCTTC	CAWRRQGYGYTF
14	TRBV6-1	TRBD2	TRBJ2-1	.	TGTGCCAGCCAGGCGGGAGGACTATACAATGAGCAGTTCTTC	CASQAGGLYNEQFF
14	TRBV12-3/TRBV12-4	.	TRBJ2-1	.	TGTGCCAGCAAAGCGCCCAGTCGAGGGAATGAGCAGTTCTTC	CASKAPSRGNEQFF
15	TRBV6-2/TRBV6-3	.	TRBJ2-1	.	TGTGCCAGCAGTCCAACTTGGGCGCAGTCGAACGAGCAGTTCTTC	CASSPTWAQSNEQFF
16	TRBV5-1	TRBD2	TRBJ2-1	.	TGCGGCAGCAGTTCCCTTCTAGCGGGGGGCCCCCATGAGCAGTTCTTC	CGSSSLLAGGPHEQFF
15	TRBV14	.	TRBJ2-3	.	TGTGCCAGCAGCCAAGACCCCTTTAGGGCAGATACGCAGTATTTT	CASSQDPFRADTQYF
13	TRBV5-8	.	TRBJ2-3	.	TGTGCCAGCAGCTTAACGCCAGGGATAGAGCAGTATTTT	CASSLTPGIEQYF
16	TRBV6-1	TRBD1	TRBJ1-2	few	TGTGCCAGCAGCCGCGCCCGTCACAGGGGGTGGTATGGCTACACCTTC	CASSRARHRGWYGYTF
16	TRBV5-1	.	TRBJ2-1	.	TGCGCCAGCAGCTTGGCCGGAGGGGCAGGGATCTATGAGCAGTTCTTC	CASSLAGGAGIYEQFF
14	TRBV29-1	.	TRBJ2-7	.	TGCAGCATTAACCTGGGCCCCCCTTCCTACGAGCAGTACTTC	CSINLGPPSYEQYF
14	TRBV2	TRBD1	TRBJ1-2	.	TGTGCCAGCAGCGCGTTGGGAGGGGGCACTGGCTACACCTTC	CASSALGGGTGYTF
18	TRBV12-3/TRBV12-4	.	TRBJ2-1	few	TGTGCCAGCACCTTGGGAGGGGGGGCGGATGGTTCCTACAATGAGCAGTTCTTC	CASTLGGGADGSYNEQFF
17	TRBV12-3/TRBV12-4	.	TRBJ2-1	many	TGTGCCAGCAGTTTATTCACGGCGAGGGACTCCTACAATGAGCAGTTCTTC	CASSLFTARDSYNEQFF
14	TRBV5-5	TRBD1	TRBJ1-5	.	TGTGCCAGCAGCTCCGGACAGGTCGATCAGCCCCAGCATTTT	CASSSGQVDQPQHF
14	TRBV10-3	.	TRBJ2-5	few	TGTGCCATCAGTGAGTCGAGTGGCCAAGAGACCCAGTACTTC	CAISESSGQETQYF
13	TRBV13	TRBD1	TRBJ2-7	.	TGTGCCAGCAGCTTAGGAAGGGGACAGGCATCCGACTTC	CASSLGRGQASDF
17	TRBV3-1	TRBD2	TRBJ2-5	.	TGTGCCAGCAGCCAAGATTTCCTAGCGGGGGTCCGGGAGACCCAGTACTTC	CASSQDFLAGVRETQYF
15	TRBV5-1	TRBD2	TRBJ2-5	.	TGCGCCAGCAGCATGACTAGCGGGGCCGTAGAGACCCAGTACTTC	CASSMTSGAVETQYF
15	TRBV10-3	.	TRBJ1-5	few	TGTGCCATCAGTGGACAGAATTATAGCAATCAGCCCCAGCATTTT	CAISGQNYSNQPQHF
13	TRBV5-1	.	TRBJ2-7	.	TGCGCCAGCAGCGCCCCGGGTCCCTACGAGCAGTACTTC	CASSAPGPYEQYF
16	TRBV7-9	.	TRBJ2-4	many	TGTGCCAGCAGCTCTAACCAGGGGTTAGCCAAAAACATTCAGTACTTC	CASSSNQGLAKNIQYF